This T cell receptor (beta chain) was documented in a study of T cells expressing NK-cell markers. In the study overall: Researchers got TCR beta repertoires out of sorted CD3+CD56+NKG2C+, CD3+CD56+NKG2C- and CD3+CD56-NKG2C+ T cells. Most of the eight sequenced donors tested HCMV-seropositive; one tested seronegative. Study-level points and caveats: In a handful of donors, dominant clonotypes made up about 25-60.1% of CD3+CD56-NKG2C+ cells.

TCRdb re-called the 5' RACE reads; one entry per CDR3 protein, DNA not given. This sample's clone table lists 150,000 to 170,000 distinct CDR3 sequences. As to this clonotype: Antigen specificity is unknown.

The CDR3 is 18 amino acids. The chain has TRBV21-1 and TRBJ2-2; absent DNA, TCRdb's TRBD2 call cannot be checked. TRBV21-1 is termed a pseudogene. The sample taken for sequencing was blood T cells: a sorted CD56 or NKG2C T cell subset, CD4+ or CD8+ T cells, or bulk PBMC T cells (not recorded which). The receptor was isolated from a woman between 50 and 59 years old in good health. CDR3 in amino acids: CASSKDAAGATNTGELFF.